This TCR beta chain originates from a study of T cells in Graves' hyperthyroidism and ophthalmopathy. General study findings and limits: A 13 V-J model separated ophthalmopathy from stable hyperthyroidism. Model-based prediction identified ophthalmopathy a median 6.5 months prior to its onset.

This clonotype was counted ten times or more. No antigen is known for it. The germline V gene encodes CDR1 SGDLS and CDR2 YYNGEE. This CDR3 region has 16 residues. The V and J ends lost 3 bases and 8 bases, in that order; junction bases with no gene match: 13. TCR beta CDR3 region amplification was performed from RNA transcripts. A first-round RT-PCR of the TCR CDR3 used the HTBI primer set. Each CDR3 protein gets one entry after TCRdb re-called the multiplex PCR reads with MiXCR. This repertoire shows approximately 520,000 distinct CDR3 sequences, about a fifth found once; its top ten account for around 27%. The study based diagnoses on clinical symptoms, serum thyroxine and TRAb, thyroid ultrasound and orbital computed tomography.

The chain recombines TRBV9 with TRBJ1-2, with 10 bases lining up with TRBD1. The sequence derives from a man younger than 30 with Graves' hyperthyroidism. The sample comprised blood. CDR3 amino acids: CASSATTGGGVYGYTF. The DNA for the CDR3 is TGTGCCAGCAGCGCCACGACAGGGGGCGGCGTCTACGGCTACACCTTC.